Below, one TCR beta chain is given with its context. Its cognate antigen is unknown. The data are from a study of T-cell memory formation after mild COVID-19. General study findings and limits: Nothing confirmed that second-wave clones peaking on day 37 were specific for SARS-CoV-2.

TCR alpha and TCR beta cDNA libraries carrying sample barcodes and UMIs were produced by 5'RACE using constant-segment primers. MiXCR, run by TCRdb on the 5' RACE reads, gives a single entry per CDR3 protein. This table holds about 410,000 distinct CDR3 sequences, about a sixth found once. The CDR3 extends over 14 amino acids. CDR1 is SNHLY and CDR2 is FYNNEI in the germline V gene. With V trimmed by 6 bases and J by 5 bases, 6 bases remained unmatched. The sequence came from a man in his late teens or twenties who had mild COVID-19 (a few samples of this study predate the infection). Cell type and time point are not known. Source material: PBMCs or a T cell subset sorted from them (not recorded which). The J gene is TRBJ2-2, the V gene TRBV2; TRBD1 matches at 7 bases. The CDR3 spells CASRRQGETGELFF. DNA of the CDR3: TGTGCCAGCAGGCGACAGGGCGAAACCGGGGAGCTGTTTTTT.